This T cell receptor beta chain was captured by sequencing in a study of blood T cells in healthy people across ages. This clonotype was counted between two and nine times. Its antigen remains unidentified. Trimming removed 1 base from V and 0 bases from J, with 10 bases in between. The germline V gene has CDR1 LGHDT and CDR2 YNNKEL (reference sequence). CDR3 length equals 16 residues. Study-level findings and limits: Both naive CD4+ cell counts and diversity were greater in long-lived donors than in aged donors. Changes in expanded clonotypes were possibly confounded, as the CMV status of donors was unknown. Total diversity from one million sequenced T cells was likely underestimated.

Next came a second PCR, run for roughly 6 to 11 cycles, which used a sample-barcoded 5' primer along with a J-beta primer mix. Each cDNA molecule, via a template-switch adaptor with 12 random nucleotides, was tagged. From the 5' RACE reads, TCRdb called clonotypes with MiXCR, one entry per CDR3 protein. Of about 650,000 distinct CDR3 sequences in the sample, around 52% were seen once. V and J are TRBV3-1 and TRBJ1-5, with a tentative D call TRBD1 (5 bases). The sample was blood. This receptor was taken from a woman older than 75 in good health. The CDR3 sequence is CASSQGGRASNQPQHF. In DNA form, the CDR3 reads TGTGCCAGCAGCCAAGGGGGCAGGGCTAGCAATCAGCCCCAGCATTTT.